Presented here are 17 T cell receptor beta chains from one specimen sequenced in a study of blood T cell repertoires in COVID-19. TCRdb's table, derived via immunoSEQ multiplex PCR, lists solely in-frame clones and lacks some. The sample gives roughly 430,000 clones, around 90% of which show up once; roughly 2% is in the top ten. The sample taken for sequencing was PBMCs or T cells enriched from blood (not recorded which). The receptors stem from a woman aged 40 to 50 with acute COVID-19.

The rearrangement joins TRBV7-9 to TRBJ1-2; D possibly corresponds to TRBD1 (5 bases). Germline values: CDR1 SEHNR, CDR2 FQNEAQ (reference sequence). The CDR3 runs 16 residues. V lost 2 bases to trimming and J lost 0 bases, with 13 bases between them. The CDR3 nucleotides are TGTGCCAGCAGCTTACAGTACGGAGGGGCTAACTATGGCTACACCTTC. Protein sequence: CASSLQYGGANYGYTF.

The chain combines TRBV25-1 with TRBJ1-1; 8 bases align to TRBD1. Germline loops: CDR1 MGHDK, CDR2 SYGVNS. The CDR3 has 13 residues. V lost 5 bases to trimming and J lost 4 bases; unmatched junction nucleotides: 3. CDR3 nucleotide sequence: TGTGCCAGCAGTACAGGGGGTTTCACTGAAGCTTTCTTT. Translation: CASSTGGFTEAFF.

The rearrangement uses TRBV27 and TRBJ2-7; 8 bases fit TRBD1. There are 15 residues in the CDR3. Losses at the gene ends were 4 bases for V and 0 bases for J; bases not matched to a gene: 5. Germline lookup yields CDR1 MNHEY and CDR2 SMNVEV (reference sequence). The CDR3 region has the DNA TGTGCCAGCAGTTGGACAGGGCCGAGCTCCTACGAGCAGTACTTC. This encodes CASSWTGPSSYEQYF.

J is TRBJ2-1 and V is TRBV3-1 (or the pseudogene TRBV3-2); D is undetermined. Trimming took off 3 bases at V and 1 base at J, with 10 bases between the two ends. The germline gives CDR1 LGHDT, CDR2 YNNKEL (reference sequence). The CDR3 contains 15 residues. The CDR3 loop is CASSQQAPSYNEQFF. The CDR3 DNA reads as TGTGCCAGCAGCCAGCAGGCCCCTTCCTACAATGAGCAGTTCTTC.

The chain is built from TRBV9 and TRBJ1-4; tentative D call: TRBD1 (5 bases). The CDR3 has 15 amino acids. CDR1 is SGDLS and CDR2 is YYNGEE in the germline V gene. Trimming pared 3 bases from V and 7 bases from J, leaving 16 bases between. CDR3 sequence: CASSARGGVSEKLFF. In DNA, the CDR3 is TGTGCCAGCAGCGCTCGTGGGGGGGTCAGTGAAAAACTGTTTTTT.

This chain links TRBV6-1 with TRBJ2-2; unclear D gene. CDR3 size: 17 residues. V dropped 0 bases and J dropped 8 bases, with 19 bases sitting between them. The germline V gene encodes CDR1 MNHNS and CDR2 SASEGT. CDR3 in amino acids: CASSEALPHFPRGELFF. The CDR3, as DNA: TGTGCCAGCAGTGAAGCGCTACCACACTTCCCTAGGGGGGAGCTGTTTTTT.

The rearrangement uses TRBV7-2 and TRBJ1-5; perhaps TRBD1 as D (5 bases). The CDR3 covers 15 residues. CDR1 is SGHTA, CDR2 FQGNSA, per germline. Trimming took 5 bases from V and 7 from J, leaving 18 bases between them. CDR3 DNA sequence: TGTGCCAGCAGCCAAAATGGGGGGTCGGGACAGCCCCAGCATTTT. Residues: CASSQNGGSGQPQHF.

The CDR3 region is CASSFTFQGEKTYEQYF. The CDR3 coding sequence is TGTGCCAGCAGCTTTACCTTTCAGGGGGAGAAAACCTACGAGCAGTACTTC. The chain recombines TRBV7-2 with TRBJ2-7; 7 nucleotides line up with TRBD1. The J segment lost 2 bases and the V segment lost 3 bases, leaving 13 bases of the junction unmatched. CDR3 size: 17 residues. Germline assignment: CDR1 SGHTA and CDR2 FQGNSA.

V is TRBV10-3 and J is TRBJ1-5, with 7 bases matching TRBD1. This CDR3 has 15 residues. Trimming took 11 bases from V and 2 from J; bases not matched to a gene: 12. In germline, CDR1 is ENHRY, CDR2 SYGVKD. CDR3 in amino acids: CASSVGGGGNQPQHF. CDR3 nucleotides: TGTGCCTCCTCGGTAGGGGGCGGTGGCAATCAGCCCCAGCATTTT.

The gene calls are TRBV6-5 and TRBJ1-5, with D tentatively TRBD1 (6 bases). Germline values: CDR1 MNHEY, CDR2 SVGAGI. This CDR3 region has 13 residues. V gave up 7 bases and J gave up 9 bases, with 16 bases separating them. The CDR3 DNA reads TGTGCCAGCACCCTGGGGGCGGGTTCGCCCCAGCATTTT. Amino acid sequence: CASTLGAGSPQHF.

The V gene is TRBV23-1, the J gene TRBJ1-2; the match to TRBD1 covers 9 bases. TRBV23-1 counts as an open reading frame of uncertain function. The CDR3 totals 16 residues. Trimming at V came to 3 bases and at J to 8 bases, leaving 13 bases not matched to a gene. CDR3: CASSQPTTGTGHGYTF. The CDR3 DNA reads TGCGCCAGCAGTCAGCCAACTACCGGGACAGGGCACGGCTACACCTTC.

CDR3 nucleotides: TGTGCCTTAAGACAGGGTACAAGTGGCTACACCTTC. Translation: CALRQGTSGYTF. This rearrangement joins TRBV30 to TRBJ1-2; 7 nucleotides agree with TRBD1. The V segment lost 7 bases and the J segment 7 bases; nucleotides outside the gene matches: 9. Per germline, CDR1 GTSNPN and CDR2 SVGIG (reference sequence). The CDR3 consists of 12 residues.

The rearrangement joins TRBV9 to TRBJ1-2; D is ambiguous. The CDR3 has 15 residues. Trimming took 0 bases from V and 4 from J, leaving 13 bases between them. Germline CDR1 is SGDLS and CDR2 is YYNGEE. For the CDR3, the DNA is TGTGCCAGCAGCGTAGAGGGAAGAGGGTCCTATGGCTACACCTTC. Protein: CASSVEGRGSYGYTF.

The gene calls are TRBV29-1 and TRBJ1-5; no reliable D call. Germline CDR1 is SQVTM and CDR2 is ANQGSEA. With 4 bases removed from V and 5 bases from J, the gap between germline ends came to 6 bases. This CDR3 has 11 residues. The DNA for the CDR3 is TGCAGCGTTGGGGAGGATCAGCCCCAGCATTTT. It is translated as CSVGEDQPQHF.

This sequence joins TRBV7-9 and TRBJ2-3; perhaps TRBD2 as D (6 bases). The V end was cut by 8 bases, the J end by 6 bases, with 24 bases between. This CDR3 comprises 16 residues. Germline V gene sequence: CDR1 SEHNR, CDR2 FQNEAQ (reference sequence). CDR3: CASGGIGAVQLDTQYF. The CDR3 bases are TGTGCCAGCGGAGGGATTGGAGCTGTTCAGTTGGATACGCAGTATTTT. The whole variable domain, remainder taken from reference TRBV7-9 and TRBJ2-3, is DTGVSQNPRHKITKRGQNVTFRCDPISEHNRLYWYRQTLGQGPEFLTYFQNEAQLEKSRLLSDRFSAERPKGSFSTLEIQRTEQGDSAMYLCASGGIGAVQLDTQYFGPGTRLTVL.

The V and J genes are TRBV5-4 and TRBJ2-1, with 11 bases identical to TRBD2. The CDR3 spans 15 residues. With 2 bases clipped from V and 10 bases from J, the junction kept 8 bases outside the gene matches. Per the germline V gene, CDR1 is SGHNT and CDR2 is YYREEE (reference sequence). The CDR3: CASSFLSGGGREQFF. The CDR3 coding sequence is TGTGCCAGCAGCTTTCTTAGCGGGGGGGGTCGGGAGCAGTTCTTC.

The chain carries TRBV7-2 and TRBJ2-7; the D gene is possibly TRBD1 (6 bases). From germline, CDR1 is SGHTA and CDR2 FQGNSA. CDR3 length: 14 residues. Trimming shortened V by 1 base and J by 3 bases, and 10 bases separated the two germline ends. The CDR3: CASSLVTGNYEQYF. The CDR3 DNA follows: TGTGCCAGCAGCTTAGTAACAGGGAACTACGAGCAGTACTTC.